This T cell receptor beta chain is from a study of PD-1 blockade in classical Hodgkin lymphoma. Overall study results and limits: With respect to the repertoire differences, their causes, possibly disease activity or prior therapy, remain undefined. In CD4+ cells, TCR diversity went up significantly by C4D1, but in CD8+ cells it did not. Baseline diversity in complete responders resembled that of newly diagnosed patients.

A remark on this clone: No antigen is known for it.

Time point denoted: cycle 4 day 1 (C4D1), after six to seven weeks of nivolumab. Relapses following autologous stem cell transplantation were seen in all patients, with brentuximab vedotin exposure varying. Only in-frame clones appear in the TCRdb table, and some are missing; sequencing was by immunoSEQ multiplex PCR. The sample lists around 4,600 clones, roughly 70% occurring once. V shed 4 bases, J shed 5 bases, and the junction held 11 bases outside the gene matches. Germline V lookup: CDR1 SGHRS, CDR2 YFSETQ. The CDR3 is 17 amino acids. This clonotype was obtained from a human donor with classical Hodgkin lymphoma. This chain joins TRBV5-1 and TRBJ2-5; 13 bases line up with TRBD2. Here the sequenced sample was peripheral blood mononuclear cells (PBMCs), taken before the fourth cycle of nivolumab. CDR3 in DNA: TGCGCCAGCAGCGCGGAACTAGCGGGAGGGCCAAGGGAGACCCAGTACTTC. Protein sequence: CASSAELAGGPRETQYF.